A single TCR beta chain is shown here with its context. The target antigen is unknown. This entry belongs to a study of OX40 agonist ivuxolimab in advanced cancers. In the study overall: Eligibility admitted prior anti-PD-1, anti-PD-L1 or anti-CTLA-4 therapy; 40% to 50% had some. The study reported partial responses in three patients: one hepatocellular carcinoma, two cutaneous melanoma. Findings of the study overall: Antigen targets of the expanded peripheral T cells went undetermined. CD8+ T cells showed, on average, more clonal expansion than CD4+ cells.

Repertoires were generated with immunoSEQ multiplex PCR, while TCRdb's copy carries only in-frame clones and drops some. The sample contains about 34,000 clones, approximately 80% of which appear only once. This specimen was CD4+ or CD8+ T cells sorted from blood, taken in a trial of the OX40 agonist ivuxolimab. This TCR derives from an adult with an advanced solid tumor such as melanoma, head and neck, liver or kidney cancer.

Here the CDR3 DNA reads TGTGCCAGCAGGAACGGGGCAGACTTTAATCAGCCCCAGCATTTT. It encodes CASRNGADFNQPQHF. The chain employs TRBV27 and TRBJ1-5, with a possible D match to TRBD1 (5 bases). This CDR3 contains 15 residues. Germline V lookup: CDR1 MNHEY, CDR2 SMNVEV (reference sequence). Trimming cost V 6 bases and J 4 bases, with 16 bases left between them.